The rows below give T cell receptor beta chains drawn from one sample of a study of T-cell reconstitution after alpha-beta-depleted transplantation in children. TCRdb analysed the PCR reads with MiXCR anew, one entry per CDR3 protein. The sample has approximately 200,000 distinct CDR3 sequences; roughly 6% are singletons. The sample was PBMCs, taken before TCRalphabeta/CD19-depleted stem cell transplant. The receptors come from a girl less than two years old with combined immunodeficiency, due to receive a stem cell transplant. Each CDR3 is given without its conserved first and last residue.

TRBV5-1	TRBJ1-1	ASSKGQNTEAF
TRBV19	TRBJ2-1	ASKPQRSYNEQF
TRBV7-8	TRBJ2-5	ASSLGGQVQETQY
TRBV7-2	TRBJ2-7	ASSLARLSYEQY
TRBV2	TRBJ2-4	ASSNLNWDSSGDIQY
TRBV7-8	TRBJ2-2	ASSSGGRTGELF
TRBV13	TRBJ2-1	ASSTGLGSYNEQF
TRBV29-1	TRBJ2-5	SVVFAGYQETQY
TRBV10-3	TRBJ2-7	AISALTGASPIYEQY
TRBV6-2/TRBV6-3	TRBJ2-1	ASSYWSDLTAINNEQF
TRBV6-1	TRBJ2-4	ASRVMGNRIDIQY
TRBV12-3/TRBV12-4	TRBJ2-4	ASRGQPKTGENIQY
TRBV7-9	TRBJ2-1	ASSLEPGGSYNEQF
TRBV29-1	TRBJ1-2	SALLSRDIPYGYT
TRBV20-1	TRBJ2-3	SASPNRGLTTDTQY
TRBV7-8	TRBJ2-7	ASSSRQVVYEQY
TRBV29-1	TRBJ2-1	SVYGLAGLF
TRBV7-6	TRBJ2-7	ASSLGPTGSYEQY
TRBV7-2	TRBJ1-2	ASGAAGTGYGYT
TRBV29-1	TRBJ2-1	SAMTESSYNEQF
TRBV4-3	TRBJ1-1	ASSQDPNTEAF
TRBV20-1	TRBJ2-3	SARDKGTGGSQY
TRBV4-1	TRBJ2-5	ASSRRDNQETQY
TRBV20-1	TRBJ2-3	SARRGGPTDTQY
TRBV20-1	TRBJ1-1	SATTRVSFEAF
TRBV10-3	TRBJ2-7	AIRGTSGAYEQY
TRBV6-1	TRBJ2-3	ASSVVTTVTDTQY
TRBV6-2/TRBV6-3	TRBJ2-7	ASSWMEVYYEQY
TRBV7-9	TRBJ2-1	ASSSGTASYNEQF
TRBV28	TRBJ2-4	ASSVAGGLRVLAKNIQY
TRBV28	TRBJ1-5	ASSVPVDSPPQH
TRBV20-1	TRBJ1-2	SARETGYGYT
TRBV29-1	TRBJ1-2	SVGGQGYGTNGYT
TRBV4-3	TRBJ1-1	ASSLRTAINTEAF
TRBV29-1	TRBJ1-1	SVDGVEAF
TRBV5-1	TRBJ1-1	ASSSRQGAWTEAF
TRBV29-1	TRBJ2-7	SVDWTRAGYYEQY
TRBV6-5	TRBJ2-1	AVWTERF
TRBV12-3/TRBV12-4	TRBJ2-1	ASRDSRDEQF
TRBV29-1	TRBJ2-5	SVLGEALSWGETQY
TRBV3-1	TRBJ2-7	ASSQDGGLLWDEQY
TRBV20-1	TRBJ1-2	SAMTGNYGYT
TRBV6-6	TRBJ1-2	ASSLPTGVGYT